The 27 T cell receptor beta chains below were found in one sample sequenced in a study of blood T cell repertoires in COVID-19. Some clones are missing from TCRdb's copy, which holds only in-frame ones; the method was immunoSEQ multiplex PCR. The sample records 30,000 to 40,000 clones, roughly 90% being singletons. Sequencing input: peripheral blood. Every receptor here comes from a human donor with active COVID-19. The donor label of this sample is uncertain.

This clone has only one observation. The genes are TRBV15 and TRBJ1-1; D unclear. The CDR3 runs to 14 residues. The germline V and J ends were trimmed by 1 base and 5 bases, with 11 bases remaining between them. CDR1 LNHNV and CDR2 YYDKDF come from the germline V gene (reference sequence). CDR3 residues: CATSRGSGWTEAFF. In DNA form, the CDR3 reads TGTGCCACCAGCAGAGGGTCGGGGTGGACTGAAGCTTTCTTT.

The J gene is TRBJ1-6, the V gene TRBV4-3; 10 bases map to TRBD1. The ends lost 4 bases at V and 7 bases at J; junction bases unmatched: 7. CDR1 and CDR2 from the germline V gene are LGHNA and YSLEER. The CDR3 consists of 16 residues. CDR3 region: CASSRDPGQGNSPLHF. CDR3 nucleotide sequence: TGCGCCAGCAGCCGAGACCCGGGACAGGGGAATTCACCCCTCCACTTT.

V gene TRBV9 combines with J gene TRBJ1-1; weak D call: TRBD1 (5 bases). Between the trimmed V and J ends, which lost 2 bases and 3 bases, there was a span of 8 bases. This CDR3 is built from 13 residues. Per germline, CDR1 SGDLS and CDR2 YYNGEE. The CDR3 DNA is TGTGCCAGCAGCGTCAGGGTGGACACTGAAGCTTTCTTT. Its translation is CASSVRVDTEAFF.

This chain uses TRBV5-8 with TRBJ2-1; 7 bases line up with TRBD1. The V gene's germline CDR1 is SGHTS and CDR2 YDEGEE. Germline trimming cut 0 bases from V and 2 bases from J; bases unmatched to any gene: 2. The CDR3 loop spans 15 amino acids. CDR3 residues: CASSLAGQTYNEQFF. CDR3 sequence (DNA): TGTGCCAGCAGCTTGGCGGGACAGACCTACAATGAGCAGTTCTTC. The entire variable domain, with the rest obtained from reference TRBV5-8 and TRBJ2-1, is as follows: EAGVTQSPTHLIKTRGQQATLRCSPISGHTSVYWYQQALGLGLQFLLWYDEGEERNRGNFPPRFSGRQFPNYSSELNVNALELEDSALYLCASSLAGQTYNEQFFGPGTRLTVL.

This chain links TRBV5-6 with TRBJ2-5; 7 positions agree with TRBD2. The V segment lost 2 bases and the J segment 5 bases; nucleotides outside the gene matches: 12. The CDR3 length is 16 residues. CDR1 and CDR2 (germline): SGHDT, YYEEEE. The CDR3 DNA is TGTGCCAGCAGCTTAGGACTAGTCTCAGGTGGGGAGACCCAGTACTTC. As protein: CASSLGLVSGGETQYF.

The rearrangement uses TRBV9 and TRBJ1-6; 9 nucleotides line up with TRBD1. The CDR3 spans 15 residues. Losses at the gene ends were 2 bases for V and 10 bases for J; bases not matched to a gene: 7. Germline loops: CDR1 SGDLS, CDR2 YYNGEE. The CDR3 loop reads CASSVGQGIQSPLHF. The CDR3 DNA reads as TGTGCCAGCAGCGTCGGACAGGGGATTCAATCACCCCTCCACTTT.

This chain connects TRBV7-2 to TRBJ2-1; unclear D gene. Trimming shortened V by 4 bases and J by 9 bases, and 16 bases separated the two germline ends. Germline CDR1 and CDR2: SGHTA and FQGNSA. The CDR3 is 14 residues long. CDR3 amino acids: CASSSYTNPFEQFF. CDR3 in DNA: TGTGCCAGCAGCTCGTACACGAATCCGTTTGAGCAGTTCTTC.

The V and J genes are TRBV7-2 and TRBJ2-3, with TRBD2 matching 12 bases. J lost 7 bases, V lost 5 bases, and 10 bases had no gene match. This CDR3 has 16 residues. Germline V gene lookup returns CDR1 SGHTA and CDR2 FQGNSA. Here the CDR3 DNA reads TGTGCCAGCAGCCCATCTAGCGGGGGGGCCGGGAATACGCAGTATTTT. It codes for CASSPSSGGAGNTQYF.

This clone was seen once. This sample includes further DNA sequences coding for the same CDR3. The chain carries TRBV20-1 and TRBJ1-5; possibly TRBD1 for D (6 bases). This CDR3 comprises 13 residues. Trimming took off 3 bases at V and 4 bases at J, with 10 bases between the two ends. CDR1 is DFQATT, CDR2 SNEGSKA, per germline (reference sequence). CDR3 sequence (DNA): TGCAGTGCTAGTCAGGGGACGAATCAGCCCCAGCATTTT. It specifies CSASQGTNQPQHF.

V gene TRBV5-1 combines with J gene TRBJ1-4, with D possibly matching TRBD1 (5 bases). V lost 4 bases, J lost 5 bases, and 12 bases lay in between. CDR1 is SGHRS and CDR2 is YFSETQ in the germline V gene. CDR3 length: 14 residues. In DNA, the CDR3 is TGCGCCAGCAGCAGCGGGACGGCCAATGAAAAACTGTTTTTT. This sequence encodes CASSSGTANEKLFF.

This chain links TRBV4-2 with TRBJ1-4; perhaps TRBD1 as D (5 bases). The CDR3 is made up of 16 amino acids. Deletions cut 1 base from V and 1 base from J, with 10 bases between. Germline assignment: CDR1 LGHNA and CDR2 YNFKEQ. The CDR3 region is CASSQGGEGTNEKLFF. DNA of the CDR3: TGTGCCAGCAGCCAAGGAGGGGAGGGAACTAATGAAAAACTGTTTTTT.

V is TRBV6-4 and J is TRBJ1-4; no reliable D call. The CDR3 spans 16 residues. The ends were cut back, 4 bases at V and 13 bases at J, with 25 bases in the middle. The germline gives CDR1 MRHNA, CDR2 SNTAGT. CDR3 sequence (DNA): TGTGCCAGCAGTGGGCCCAGAGGGATACATAGAATCCGACTGTTTTTT. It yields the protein CASSGPRGIHRIRLFF.

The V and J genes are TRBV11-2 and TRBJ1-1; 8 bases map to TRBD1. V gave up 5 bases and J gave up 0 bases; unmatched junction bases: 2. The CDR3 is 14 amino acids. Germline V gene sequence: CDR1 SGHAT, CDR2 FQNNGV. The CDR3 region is CASSLGQVNTEAFF. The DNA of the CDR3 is TGTGCCAGCAGCCTGGGACAGGTGAACACTGAAGCTTTCTTT.

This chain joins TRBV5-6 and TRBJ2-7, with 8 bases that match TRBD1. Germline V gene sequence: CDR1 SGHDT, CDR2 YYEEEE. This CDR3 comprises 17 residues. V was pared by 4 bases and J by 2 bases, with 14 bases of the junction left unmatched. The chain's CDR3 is CASSLSPYRDRTYEQYF. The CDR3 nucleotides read TGTGCCAGCAGCCTCTCTCCCTACCGGGACAGGACCTACGAGCAGTACTTC.

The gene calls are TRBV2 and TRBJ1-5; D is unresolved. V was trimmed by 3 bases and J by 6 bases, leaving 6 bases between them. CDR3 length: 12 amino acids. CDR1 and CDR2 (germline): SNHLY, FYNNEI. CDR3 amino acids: CASSDISQPQHF. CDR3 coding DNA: TGTGCCAGCAGTGATATATCTCAGCCCCAGCATTTT.

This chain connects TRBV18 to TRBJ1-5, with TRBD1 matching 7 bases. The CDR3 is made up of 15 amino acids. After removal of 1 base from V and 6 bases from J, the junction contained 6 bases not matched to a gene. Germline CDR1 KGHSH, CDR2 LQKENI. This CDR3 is CASSPRGQLAQPQHF. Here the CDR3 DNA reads TGTGCCAGCTCACCACGGGGACAGCTCGCTCAGCCCCAGCATTTT. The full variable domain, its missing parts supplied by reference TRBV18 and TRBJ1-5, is NAGVMQNPRHLVRRRGQEARLRCSPMKGHSHVYWYRQLPEEGLKFMVYLQKENIIDESGMPKERFSAEFPKEGPSILRIQQVVRGDSAAYFCASSPRGQLAQPQHFGDGTRLSIL.

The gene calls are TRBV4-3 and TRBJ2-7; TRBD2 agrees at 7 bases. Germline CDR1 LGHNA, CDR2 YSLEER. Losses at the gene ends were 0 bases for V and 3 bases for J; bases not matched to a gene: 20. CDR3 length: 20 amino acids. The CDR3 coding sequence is TGCGCCAGCAGCCAAGATCTATCAACAGGTGCGCGGGGGACGAACTACGAGCAGTACTTC. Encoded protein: CASSQDLSTGARGTNYEQYF.

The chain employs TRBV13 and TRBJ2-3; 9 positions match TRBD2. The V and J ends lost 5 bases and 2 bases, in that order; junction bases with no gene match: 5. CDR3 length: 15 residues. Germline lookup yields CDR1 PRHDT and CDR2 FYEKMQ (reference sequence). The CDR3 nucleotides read TGTGCCAGCAGCCCAGCGGGGGGTCCCACAGATACGCAGTATTTT. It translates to CASSPAGGPTDTQYF. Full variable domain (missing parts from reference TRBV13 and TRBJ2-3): AAGVIQSPRHLIKEKRETATLKCYPIPRHDTVYWYQQGPGQDPQFLISFYEKMQSDKGSIPDRFSAQQFSDYHSELNMSSLELGDSALYFCASSPAGGPTDTQYFGPGTRLTVL.

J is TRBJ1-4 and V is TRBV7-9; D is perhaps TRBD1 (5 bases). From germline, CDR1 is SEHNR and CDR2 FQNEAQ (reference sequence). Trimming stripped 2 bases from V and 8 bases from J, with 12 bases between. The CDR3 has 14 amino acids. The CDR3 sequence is CASSLYRRNEKLFF. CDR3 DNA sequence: TGTGCCAGCAGCTTATACAGGCGCAACGAAAAACTGTTTTTT.

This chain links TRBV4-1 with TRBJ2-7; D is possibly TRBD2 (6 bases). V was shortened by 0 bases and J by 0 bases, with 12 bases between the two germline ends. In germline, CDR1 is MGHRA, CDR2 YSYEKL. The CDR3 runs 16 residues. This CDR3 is CASSQEVAESSYEQYF. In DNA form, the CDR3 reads TGCGCCAGCAGCCAAGAGGTAGCGGAAAGCTCCTACGAGCAGTACTTC.

CDR3 residues: CASKLSSLFYEQYF. Here the CDR3 DNA reads TGTGCCAGCAAATTATCCAGTCTGTTCTACGAGCAGTACTTC. The chain uses TRBV2 and TRBJ2-7; D gene ambiguous. CDR1 and CDR2 from the germline V gene are SNHLY and FYNNEI. The CDR3 spans 14 residues. Between the trimmed V and J ends, which lost 7 bases and 3 bases, there was a span of 16 bases.

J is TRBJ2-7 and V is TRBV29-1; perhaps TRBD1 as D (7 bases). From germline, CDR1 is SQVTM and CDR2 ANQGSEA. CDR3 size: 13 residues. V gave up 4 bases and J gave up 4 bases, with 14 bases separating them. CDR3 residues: CSVGRGLGYEQYF. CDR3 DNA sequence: TGCAGCGTTGGGAGGGGGCTAGGGTACGAGCAGTACTTC.

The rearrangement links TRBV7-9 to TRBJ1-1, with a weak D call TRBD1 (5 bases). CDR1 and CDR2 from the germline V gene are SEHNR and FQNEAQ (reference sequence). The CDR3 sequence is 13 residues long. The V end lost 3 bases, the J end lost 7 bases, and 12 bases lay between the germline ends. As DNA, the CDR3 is TGTGCCAGCAGCTTTCAGGGTTTTGGTGAAGCTTTCTTT. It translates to CASSFQGFGEAFF. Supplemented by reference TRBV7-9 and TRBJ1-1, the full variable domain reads DTGVSQNPRHKITKRGQNVTFRCDPISEHNRLYWYRQTLGQGPEFLTYFQNEAQLEKSRLLSDRFSAERPKGSFSTLEIQRTEQGDSAMYLCASSFQGFGEAFFGQGTRLTVV.

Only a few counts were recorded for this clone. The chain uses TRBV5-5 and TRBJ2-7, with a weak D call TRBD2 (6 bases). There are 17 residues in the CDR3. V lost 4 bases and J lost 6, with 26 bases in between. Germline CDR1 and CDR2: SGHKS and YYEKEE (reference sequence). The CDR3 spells CASSPILAIGLLGEQYF. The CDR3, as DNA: TGTGCCAGCAGCCCGATTCTAGCGATCGGTCTCCTGGGCGAGCAGTACTTC.

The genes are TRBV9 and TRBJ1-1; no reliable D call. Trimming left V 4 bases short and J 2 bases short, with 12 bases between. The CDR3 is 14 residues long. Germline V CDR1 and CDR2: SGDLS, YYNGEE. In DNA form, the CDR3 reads TGTGCCAGCAGCACCCACACAGTTAACACTGAAGCTTTCTTT. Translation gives CASSTHTVNTEAFF.

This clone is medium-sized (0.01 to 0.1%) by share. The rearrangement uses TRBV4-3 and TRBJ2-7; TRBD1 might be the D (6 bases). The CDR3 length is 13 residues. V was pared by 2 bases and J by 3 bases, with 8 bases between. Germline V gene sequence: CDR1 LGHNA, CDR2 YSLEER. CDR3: CASSQIQGYEQYF. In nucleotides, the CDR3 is TGCGCCAGCAGCCAAATACAGGGCTACGAGCAGTACTTC.

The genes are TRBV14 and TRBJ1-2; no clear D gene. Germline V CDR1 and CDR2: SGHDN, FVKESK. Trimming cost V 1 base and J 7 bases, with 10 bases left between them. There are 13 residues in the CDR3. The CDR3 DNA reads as TGTGCCAGCAGCCAAGTAGATCGGAGTGGCTACACCTTC. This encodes CASSQVDRSGYTF.